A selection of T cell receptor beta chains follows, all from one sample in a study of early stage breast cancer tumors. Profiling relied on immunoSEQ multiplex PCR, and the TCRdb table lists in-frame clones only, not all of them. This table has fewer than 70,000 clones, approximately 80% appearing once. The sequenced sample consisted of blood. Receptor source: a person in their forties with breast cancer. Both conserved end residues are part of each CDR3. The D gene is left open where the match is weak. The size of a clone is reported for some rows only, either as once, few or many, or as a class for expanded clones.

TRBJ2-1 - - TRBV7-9 CASSPPGRDEQFF TGTGCCAGCAGCCCCCCGGGTCGTGATGAGCAGTTCTTC
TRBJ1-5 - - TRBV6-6 CASSFNDGSNQPQHF TGTGCCAGCAGTTTCAATGACGGTTCGAATCAGCCCCAGCATTTT
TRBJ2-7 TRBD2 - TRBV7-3 CASSLIFTSGRAYEQYF TGTGCCAGCAGCCTTATCTTTACTAGCGGGCGAGCCTACGAGCAGTACTTC
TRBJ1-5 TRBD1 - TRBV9 CASSVGDSGNQPQHF TGTGCCAGCAGCGTAGGGGACAGCGGAAATCAGCCCCAGCATTTT
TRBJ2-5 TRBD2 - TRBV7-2 CASSYRGVGKTQYF TGTGCCAGCAGCTACCGGGGGGTCGGGAAGACCCAGTACTTC
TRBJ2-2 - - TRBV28 CASSRRRDTGELFF TGTGCCAGCAGCCGAAGACGGGACACCGGGGAGCTGTTTTTT
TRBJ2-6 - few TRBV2 CASSEEGGGANVLTF TGTGCCAGCAGTGAAGAGGGTGGTGGGGCCAACGTCCTGACTTTC
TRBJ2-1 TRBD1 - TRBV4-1 CASSRGQGASSYNEQFF TGCGCCAGCAGCCGTGGACAGGGAGCGAGCTCCTACAATGAGCAGTTCTTC
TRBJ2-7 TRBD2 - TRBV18 CASSPPVAGGREQYF TGTGCCAGCTCACCACCGGTGGCGGGGGGCCGCGAGCAGTACTTC
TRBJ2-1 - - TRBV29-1 CSVDGSHGSYNEQFF TGCAGCGTTGACGGGTCGCACGGCTCCTACAATGAGCAGTTCTTC
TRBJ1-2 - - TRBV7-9 CASSSGHLFYGYTF TGTGCCAGCAGCTCGGGACACCTATTCTATGGCTACACCTTC
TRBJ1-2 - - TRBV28 CASSPDRIYGYTF TGTGCCAGCAGTCCCGACAGAATTTATGGCTACACCTTC
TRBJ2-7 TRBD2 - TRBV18 CASSPPYGGDEQYF TGTGCCAGCTCACCACCATACGGGGGGGACGAGCAGTACTTC
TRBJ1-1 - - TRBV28 CASSLLGGRWRGPLMNTEAFF TGTGCCAGCAGTTTATTAGGGGGTCGATGGAGGGGCCCACTCATGAACACTGAAGCTTTCTTT
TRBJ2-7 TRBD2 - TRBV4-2 CASSQVGTSGSRLYEQYF TGTGCCAGCAGCCAAGTAGGGACTAGCGGGTCCCGACTATACGAGCAGTACTTC
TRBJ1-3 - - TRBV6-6 CASSYEASGNTIYF TGTGCCAGCAGTTACGAGGCTTCAGGAAACACCATATATTTT
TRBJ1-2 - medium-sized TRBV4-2 CASSQERVGYTF TGTGCCAGCAGCCAAGAGAGGGTTGGCTACACCTTC